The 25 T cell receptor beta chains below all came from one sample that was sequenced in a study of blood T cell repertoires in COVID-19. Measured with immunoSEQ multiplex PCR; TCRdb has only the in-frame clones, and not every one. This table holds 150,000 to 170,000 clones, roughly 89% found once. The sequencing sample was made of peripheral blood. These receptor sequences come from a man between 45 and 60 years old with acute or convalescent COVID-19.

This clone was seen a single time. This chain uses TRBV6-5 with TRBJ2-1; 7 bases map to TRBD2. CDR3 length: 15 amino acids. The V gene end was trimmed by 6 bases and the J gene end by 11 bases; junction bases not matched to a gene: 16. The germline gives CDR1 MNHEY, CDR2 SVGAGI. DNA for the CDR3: TGTGCCAGCAGCCCCGAGATGTCGGGAGGAATGAAGCAGTTCTTC. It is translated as CASSPEMSGGMKQFF.

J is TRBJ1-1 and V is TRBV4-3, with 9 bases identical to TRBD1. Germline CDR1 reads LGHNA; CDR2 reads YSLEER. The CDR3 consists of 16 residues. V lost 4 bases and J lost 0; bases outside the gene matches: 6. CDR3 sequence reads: CASSRGQGYMNTEAFF. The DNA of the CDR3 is TGCGCCAGCAGCCGGGGACAGGGATATATGAACACTGAAGCTTTCTTT.

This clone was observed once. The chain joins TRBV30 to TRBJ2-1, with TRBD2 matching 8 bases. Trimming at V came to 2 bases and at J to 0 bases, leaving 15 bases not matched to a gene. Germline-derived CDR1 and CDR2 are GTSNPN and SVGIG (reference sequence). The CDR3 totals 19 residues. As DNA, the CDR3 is TGTGCCTGGAGTATGCCGGGGGGGGGCCGGCGTCGCTCCTACAATGAGCAGTTCTTC. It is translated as CAWSMPGGGRRRSYNEQFF.

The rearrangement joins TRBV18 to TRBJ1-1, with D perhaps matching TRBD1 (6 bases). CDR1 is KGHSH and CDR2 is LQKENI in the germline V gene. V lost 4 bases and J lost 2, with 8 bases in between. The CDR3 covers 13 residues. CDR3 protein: CASSRTENTEAFF. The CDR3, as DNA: TGTGCCAGCTCACGGACAGAAAACACTGAAGCTTTCTTT.

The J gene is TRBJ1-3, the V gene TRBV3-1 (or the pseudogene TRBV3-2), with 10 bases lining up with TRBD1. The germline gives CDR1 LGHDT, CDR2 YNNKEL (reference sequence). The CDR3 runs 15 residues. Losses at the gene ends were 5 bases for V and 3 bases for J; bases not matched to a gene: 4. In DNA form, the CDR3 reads TGTGCCAGCAGCACGACAGGGGGCGGTGGAAACACCATATATTTT. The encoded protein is CASSTTGGGGNTIYF.

CDR3 DNA: TGTGCCAGCTCAGGAGACAGTAACTATGGCTACACCTTC. This sequence encodes CASSGDSNYGYTF. V gene TRBV18 combines with J gene TRBJ1-2, with D possibly TRBD1 on 5 matching bases. Trimming removed 5 bases at V and 1 base at J, with 8 bases between. CDR3 size: 13 residues. CDR1 KGHSH and CDR2 LQKENI come from the germline V gene.

Here the CDR3 DNA reads TGTGCCAGTAGTAAAGGGGGCGCAGGAAGGGTGAACACTGAAGCTTTCTTT. This codes for CASSKGGAGRVNTEAFF. The chain employs TRBV19 and TRBJ1-1; 7 nucleotides align to TRBD1. Germline lookup yields CDR1 LNHDA and CDR2 SQIVND (reference sequence). V was pared by 4 bases and J by 0 bases, with 11 bases of the junction left unmatched. This CDR3 has 17 amino acids.

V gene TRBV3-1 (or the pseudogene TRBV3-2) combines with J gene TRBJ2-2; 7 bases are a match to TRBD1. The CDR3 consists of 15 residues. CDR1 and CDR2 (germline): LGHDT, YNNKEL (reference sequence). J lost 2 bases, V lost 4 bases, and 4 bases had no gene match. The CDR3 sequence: CASSLGTVNTGELFF. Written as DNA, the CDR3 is TGTGCCAGCAGCCTTGGGACAGTAAACACCGGGGAGCTGTTTTTT.

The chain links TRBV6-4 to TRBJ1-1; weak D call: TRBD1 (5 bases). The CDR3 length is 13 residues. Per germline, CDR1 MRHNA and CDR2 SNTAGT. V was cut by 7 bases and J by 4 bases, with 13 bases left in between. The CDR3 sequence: CASTCQGCTEAFF. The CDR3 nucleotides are TGTGCCAGCACCTGCCAGGGATGCACTGAAGCTTTCTTT.

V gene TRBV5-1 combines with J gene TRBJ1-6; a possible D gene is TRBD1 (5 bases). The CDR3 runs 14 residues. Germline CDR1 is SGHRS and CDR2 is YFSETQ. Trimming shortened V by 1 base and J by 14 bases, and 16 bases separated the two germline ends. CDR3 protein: CASSLTGGEEALHF. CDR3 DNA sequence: TGCGCCAGCAGCTTGACAGGCGGGGAAGAGGCCCTCCACTTT.

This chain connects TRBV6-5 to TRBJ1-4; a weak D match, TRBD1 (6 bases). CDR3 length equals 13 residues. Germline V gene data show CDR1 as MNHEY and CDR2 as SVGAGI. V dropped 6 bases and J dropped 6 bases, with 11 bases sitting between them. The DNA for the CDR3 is TGTGCCAGCAGCCCCGGGACATATGAAAAACTGTTTTTT. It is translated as CASSPGTYEKLFF.

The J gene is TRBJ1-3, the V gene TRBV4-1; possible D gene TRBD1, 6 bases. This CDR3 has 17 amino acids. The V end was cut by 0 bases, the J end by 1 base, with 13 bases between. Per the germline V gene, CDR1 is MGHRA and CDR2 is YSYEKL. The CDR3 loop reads CASSQDPVDRSGNTIYF. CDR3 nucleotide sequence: TGCGCCAGCAGCCAAGATCCCGTAGACAGGTCTGGAAACACCATATATTTT.

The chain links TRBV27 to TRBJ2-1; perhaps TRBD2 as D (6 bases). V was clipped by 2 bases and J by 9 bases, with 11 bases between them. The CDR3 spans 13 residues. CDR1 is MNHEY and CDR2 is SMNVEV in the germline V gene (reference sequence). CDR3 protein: CASSLELAGEQFF. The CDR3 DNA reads TGTGCCAGCAGTTTAGAACTAGCCGGTGAGCAGTTCTTC.

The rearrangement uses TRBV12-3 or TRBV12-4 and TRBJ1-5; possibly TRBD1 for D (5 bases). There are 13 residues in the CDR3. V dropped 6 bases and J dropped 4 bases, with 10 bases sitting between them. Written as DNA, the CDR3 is TGTGCCAGCAGCCCAGGGAATAATCAGCCCCAGCATTTT. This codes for CASSPGNNQPQHF.

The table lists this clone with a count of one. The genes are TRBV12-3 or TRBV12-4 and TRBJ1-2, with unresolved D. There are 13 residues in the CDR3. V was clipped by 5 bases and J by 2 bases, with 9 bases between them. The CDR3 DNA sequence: TGTGCCAGCAGTCCCGGTCGAAACTATGGCTACACCTTC. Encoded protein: CASSPGRNYGYTF.

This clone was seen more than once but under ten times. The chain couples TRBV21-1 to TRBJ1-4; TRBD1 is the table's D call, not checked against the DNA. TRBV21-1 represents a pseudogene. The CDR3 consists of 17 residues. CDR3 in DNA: TGTGCCAGCAGCAAATTAAAACAGGGGTTCCCCGGTGAAAAACTGTTTTTT. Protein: CASSKLKQGFPGEKLFF.

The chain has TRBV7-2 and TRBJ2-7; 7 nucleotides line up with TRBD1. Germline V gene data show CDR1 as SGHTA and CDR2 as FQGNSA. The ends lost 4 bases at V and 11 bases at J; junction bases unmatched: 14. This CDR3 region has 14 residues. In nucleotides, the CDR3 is TGTGCCAGCAGCTGGACCGCCACCGACAGGGCTGAGTACTTC. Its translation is CASSWTATDRAEYF.

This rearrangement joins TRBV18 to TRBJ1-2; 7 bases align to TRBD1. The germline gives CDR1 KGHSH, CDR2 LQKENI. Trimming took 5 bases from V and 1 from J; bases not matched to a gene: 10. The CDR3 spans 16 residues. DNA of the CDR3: TGTGCCAGCTCATTTCAATTGACAGGGAGTAACTATGGCTACACCTTC. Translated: CASSFQLTGSNYGYTF.

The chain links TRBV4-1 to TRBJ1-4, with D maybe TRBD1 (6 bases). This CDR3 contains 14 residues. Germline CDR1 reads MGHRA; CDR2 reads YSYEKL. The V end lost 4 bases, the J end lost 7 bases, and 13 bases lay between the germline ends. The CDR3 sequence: CASSPSRTAEKLFF. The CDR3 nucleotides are TGCGCCAGCAGCCCAAGCCGGACAGCTGAAAAACTGTTTTTT.

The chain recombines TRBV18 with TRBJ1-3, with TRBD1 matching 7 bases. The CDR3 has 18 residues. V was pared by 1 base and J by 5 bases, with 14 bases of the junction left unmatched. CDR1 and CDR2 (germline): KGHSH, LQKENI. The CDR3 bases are TGTGCCAGCTCACCACTCCTAAGCCTTCCGACAGGGAGAAACACCATATATTTT. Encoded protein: CASSPLLSLPTGRNTIYF.

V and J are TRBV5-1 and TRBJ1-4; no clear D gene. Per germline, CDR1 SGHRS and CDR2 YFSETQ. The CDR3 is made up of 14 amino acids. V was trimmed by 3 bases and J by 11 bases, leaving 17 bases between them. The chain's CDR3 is CASSSGRTRDKLFF. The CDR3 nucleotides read TGCGCCAGCAGCTCGGGCCGCACTAGGGATAAACTGTTTTTT.

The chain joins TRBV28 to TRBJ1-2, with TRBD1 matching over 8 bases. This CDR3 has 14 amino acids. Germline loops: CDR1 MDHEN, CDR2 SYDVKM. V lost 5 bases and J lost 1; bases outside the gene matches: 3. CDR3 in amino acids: CASSPTGVNYGYTF. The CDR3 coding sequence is TGTGCCAGCAGTCCGACAGGGGTTAACTATGGCTACACCTTC.

The CDR3 DNA sequence: TGTGCCAGCAGCCAGGCCGCCCCCAGGGGCGTCCACGGCAATGAGCAGTTCTTC. As protein: CASSQAAPRGVHGNEQFF. V gene TRBV4-2 combines with J gene TRBJ2-1; perhaps TRBD1 as D (6 bases). Germline CDR1 LGHNA, CDR2 YNFKEQ. The CDR3 has 18 residues. V was shortened by 3 bases and J by 6 bases, with 24 bases between the two germline ends.

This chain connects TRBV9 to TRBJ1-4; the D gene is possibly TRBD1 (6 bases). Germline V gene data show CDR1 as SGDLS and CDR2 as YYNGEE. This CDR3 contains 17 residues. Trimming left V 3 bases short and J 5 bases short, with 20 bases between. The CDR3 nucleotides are TGTGCCAGCAGCGGACCGGACAGCTTTTGGAAAAATGAAAAACTGTTTTTT. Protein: CASSGPDSFWKNEKLFF.

The chain's CDR3 is CASSLQGWGNTEAFF. In nucleotides, the CDR3 is TGTGCCAGCAGTCTACAGGGCTGGGGAAACACTGAAGCTTTCTTT. The V gene is TRBV28, the J gene TRBJ1-1; maybe TRBD1 (6 bases). CDR1 is MDHEN and CDR2 is SYDVKM in the germline V gene. V was trimmed by 5 bases and J by 2 bases, leaving 15 bases between them. The CDR3 runs 15 residues.